This TCR beta chain is from a study of cytomegalovirus exposure and HLA in healthy donors. Study-level results: An analysis that came later showed most CMV-associated TCR beta chains appearing HLA-restricted. Most TCR sequences were uncommon, yet certain public TCRs appeared in many donors.

The CDR3 is 12 residues long. V lost 4 bases and J 5 bases, leaving 6 bases between the germline ends. CDR1 and CDR2 from the germline V gene are SGHDN and FVKESK. At least ten counts were recorded for this clone. The antigen remains unidentified. The PCR had 60 Vbeta and 13 Jbeta primers. Generated by immunoSEQ multiplex PCR, the TCRdb table keeps only in-frame clones and is missing some. The data hold under 200,000 clones, with about four fifths observed a single time. This sequence originates from a boy younger than 10 in good health and CMV-seronegative. V is TRBV14 and J is TRBJ2-1; D gene ambiguous. The sequencing input was PBMCs. Here the CDR3 DNA reads TGTGCCAGCAGCCCGTCCCACAATGAGCAGTTCTTC. This sequence encodes CASSPSHNEQFF.